Shown below are 22 T cell receptor beta chains from a single sample sequenced in a study of early T cells in non-severe SARS-CoV-2 infection. MiXCR, run by TCRdb on the 5' RACE reads, gives a single entry per CDR3 protein. The sample has around 71,000 distinct CDR3 sequences, more than 8.5% seen once. The source was whole blood, collected at baseline. These receptors were obtained from an adult who was a healthcare worker with PCR-confirmed SARS-CoV-2 infection or an uninfected control (not recorded which).

This clonotype was observed at least ten times. The chain employs TRBV5-4 and TRBJ2-5; D may correspond to TRBD1 or TRBD2 (5 bases each). Germline loops: CDR1 SGHNT, CDR2 YYREEE (reference sequence). V was trimmed by 2 bases and J by 5 bases, leaving 16 bases between them. The CDR3 runs to 15 residues. The CDR3 reads CASSFNRGPMETQYF. The CDR3 DNA sequence: TGTGCCAGCAGCTTCAACCGGGGACCAATGGAGACCCAGTACTTC.

The chain uses TRBV5-5 and TRBJ2-6; D remains ambiguous. The CDR3 covers 16 residues. The germline CDR1 and CDR2 sequences are SGHKS and YYEKEE (reference sequence). The V end was cut by 3 bases, the J end by 6 bases, with 16 bases between. Here the CDR3 DNA reads TGTGCCAGCAGCTCAGCGTTTAGTTCGTTGGCCAACGTCCTGACTTTC. Translation gives CASSSAFSSLANVLTF.

This clonotype turned up a few times. The chain carries TRBV11-2 and TRBJ2-1; TRBD2 agrees at 13 bases. Germline V CDR1 and CDR2: SGHAT, FQNNGV. CDR3 size: 21 residues. The J segment lost 7 bases and the V segment lost 2 bases, leaving 20 bases of the junction unmatched. This CDR3 is CASSLRVDGTSGTIGMNEQFF. CDR3 DNA sequence: TGTGCCAGCAGCTTAAGGGTCGACGGGACTAGCGGGACTATAGGGATGAATGAGCAGTTCTTC.

This clonotype turned up a few times. V and J are TRBV29-1 and TRBJ2-5, with a possible D match to TRBD2 (5 bases). The germline V gene has CDR1 SQVTM and CDR2 ANQGSEA. The CDR3 totals 11 residues. V was clipped by 7 bases and J by 4 bases, with 10 bases between them. The CDR3 sequence is CSALEIETQYF. DNA for the CDR3: TGCAGCGCACTAGAGATAGAGACCCAGTACTTC.

This chain links TRBV7-2 with TRBJ2-1; possibly TRBD2 for D (5 bases). The length of the CDR3 is 14 residues. CDR1 is SGHTA, CDR2 FQGNSA, per germline. Between the trimmed V and J ends, which lost 5 bases and 12 bases, there was a span of 20 bases. The CDR3 region has the DNA TGTGCCAGCAGCATCGGACGGACTCCAGGTGGGCAGTTCTTC. It yields the protein CASSIGRTPGGQFF.

V and J are TRBV14 and TRBJ2-1, with D unresolved. V was cut by 1 base and J by 9 bases, with 4 bases left in between. The germline CDR1 and CDR2 sequences are SGHDN and FVKESK. This CDR3 has 11 amino acids. CDR3 coding DNA: TGTGCCAGCAGCCAAGGGGTTGAGCAGTTCTTC. As protein: CASSQGVEQFF. The whole variable domain, remainder taken from reference TRBV14 and TRBJ2-1, is EAGVTQFPSHSVIEKGQTVTLRCDPISGHDNLYWYRRVMGKEIKFLLHFVKESKQDESGMPNNRFLAERTGGTYSTLKVQPAELEDSGVYFCASSQGVEQFFGPGTRLTVL.

For this clonotype: A read error may produce the germline difference seen at one junction end. The rearrangement uses TRBV6-6 and TRBJ2-2, with 7 positions matching TRBD1. The CDR3 runs 14 residues. Germline values: CDR1 MNHNY, CDR2 SVGAGI (reference sequence). CDR3 DNA sequence: TGTGCCAGCAGCGGGACAGCGAAGACCGGGGAGCTGTTTTTT. Translating gives CASSGTAKTGELFF.

The chain joins TRBV29-1 to TRBJ2-1; 9 bases match TRBD1. The length of the CDR3 is 14 residues. Per germline, CDR1 SQVTM and CDR2 ANQGSEA. J gave up 8 bases and V 4 bases, and 9 bases lay outside the gene matches. The CDR3 sequence is CSVVAGTGYDEQFF. Written as DNA, the CDR3 is TGCAGCGTTGTAGCCGGGACAGGGTACGATGAGCAGTTCTTC.

This clonotype came up a few times. The rearrangement joins TRBV10-3 to TRBJ2-3; the match to TRBD2 covers 7 bases. This CDR3 is 15 amino acids long. Germline V gene sequence: CDR1 ENHRY, CDR2 SYGVKD. The ends lost 2 bases at V and 2 bases at J; junction bases unmatched: 4. The CDR3 bases are TGTGCCATCAGTGAGGGGGGGGGACTCACAGATACGCAGTATTTT. Protein product: CAISEGGGLTDTQYF.

This clonotype was observed a few times. V gene TRBV12-3 or TRBV12-4 combines with J gene TRBJ1-2; tentative D call: TRBD1 (6 bases). Between the trimmed V and J ends, which lost 3 bases and 5 bases, there was a span of 10 bases. This CDR3 contains 13 residues. The CDR3 protein is CASSFGGRYGYTF. CDR3 nucleotide sequence: TGTGCCAGCAGTTTCGGGGGCCGTTATGGCTACACCTTC.

The V and J genes are TRBV7-9 and TRBJ2-7, with TRBD1 matching 9 bases. Germline CDR1 is SEHNR and CDR2 is FQNEAQ (reference sequence). This CDR3 contains 15 residues. The ends lost 3 bases at V and 2 bases at J; junction bases unmatched: 5. The CDR3 sequence: CASSLTGTGPYEQYF. CDR3 nucleotide sequence: TGTGCCAGCAGCTTGACCGGGACAGGGCCCTACGAGCAGTACTTC.

This clonotype was picked up many times. V gene TRBV6-2 or TRBV6-3 combines with J gene TRBJ2-7, with 7 bases fitting TRBD1. V was clipped by 0 bases and J by 2 bases; unmatched bases: 4. The germline CDR1 and CDR2 sequences are MNHEY and SVGEGT. The CDR3 loop spans 15 amino acids. CDR3 region: CASSYSDRPTYEQYF. Here the CDR3 DNA reads TGTGCCAGCAGTTACTCGGACAGGCCCACCTACGAGCAGTACTTC.

This clonotype was seen ten or more times. The chain recombines TRBV25-1 with TRBJ2-5, with 7 bases aligning to TRBD1. J was trimmed by 5 bases and V by 3 bases; bases with no gene match: 9. Germline V gene data show CDR1 as MGHDK and CDR2 as SYGVNS. This CDR3 contains 15 residues. The DNA for the CDR3 is TGTGCCAGCAGTGATCATACAGGGGCCTGGGAGACCCAGTACTTC. This translates into CASSDHTGAWETQYF.

This clonotype was observed at least ten times. CDR3: CATSRGTEETQYF. For the CDR3, the DNA is TGTGCCACCAGCAGGGGGACAGAAGAGACCCAGTACTTC. This chain connects TRBV15 to TRBJ2-5; 7 bases align to TRBD1. The length of the CDR3 is 13 residues. The ends lost 3 bases at V and 3 bases at J; junction bases unmatched: 1. In germline, CDR1 is LNHNV, CDR2 YYDKDF (reference sequence).

The chain couples TRBV25-1 to TRBJ2-7; D not resolved. The CDR3 is 15 amino acids. V lost 2 bases and J 0 bases, leaving 11 bases between the germline ends. Germline CDR1 reads MGHDK; CDR2 reads SYGVNS. CDR3 residues: CASSEEGSSSYEQYF. In DNA, the CDR3 is TGTGCCAGCAGTGAAGAAGGCAGCAGCTCCTACGAGCAGTACTTC.

This sequence joins TRBV10-3 and TRBJ1-1; 9 positions agree with TRBD1. The CDR3 is 14 amino acids. Germline-derived CDR1 and CDR2 are ENHRY and SYGVKD. The trim removed 5 bases at V and 2 bases at J, leaving 3 bases unmatched. CDR3 sequence reads: CAISTGQGNTEAFF. CDR3 bases: TGTGCCATCAGTACGGGACAGGGAAACACTGAAGCTTTCTTT.

This clonotype was observed a few times. Germline and junction disagree at one end, which may indicate a read error. This rearrangement joins TRBV7-6 to TRBJ2-5; TRBD1 matches at 9 bases. This CDR3 spans 16 amino acids. Germline CDR1 reads SGHVS; CDR2 reads FNYEAQ. The CDR3 sequence is CASSLAGTGHAETQYF. The CDR3 DNA reads TGTGCCAGCAGCCTAGCCGGGACAGGGCACGCGGAGACCCAGTACTTC.

This clonotype was seen many times. This chain links TRBV24-1 with TRBJ2-3; D ambiguous. With 0 bases removed from V and 2 bases from J, the gap between germline ends came to 8 bases. The CDR3 spans 15 residues. CDR1 KGHDR and CDR2 SFDVKD come from the germline V gene. The CDR3 here is CATSDLGDVTDTQYF. CDR3 DNA: TGTGCCACCAGTGATTTGGGGGATGTCACAGATACGCAGTATTTT.

This clonotype has at least ten counts. This chain connects TRBV24-1 to TRBJ2-3; a weak D match, TRBD1 (6 bases). The CDR3 has 13 amino acids. V lost 4 bases, J lost 7 bases, and 11 bases lay in between. From germline, CDR1 is KGHDR and CDR2 SFDVKD. CDR3 DNA: TGTGCCACCAGTGAACAGGGTTTGTATACGCAGTATTTT. It specifies CATSEQGLYTQYF.

In DNA form, the CDR3 reads TGCGCCAGCAGCCAAGACAGTTCTAGCTCTGGGGCCAACGTCCTGACTTTC. It translates to CASSQDSSSSGANVLTF. This chain uses TRBV4-3 with TRBJ2-6; D not certain. This CDR3 comprises 17 residues. Trimming removed 0 bases at V and 0 bases at J, with 9 bases between. In germline, CDR1 is LGHNA, CDR2 YSLEER.

This clonotype was seen more than once but under ten times. V and J are TRBV24-1 and TRBJ2-3; a weak D match, TRBD1 (6 bases). The germline V gene has CDR1 KGHDR and CDR2 SFDVKD. Trimming shortened V by 1 base and J by 6 bases, and 13 bases separated the two germline ends. This CDR3 comprises 15 residues. CDR3 protein: CATSDLGQRGDTQYF. The CDR3 DNA follows: TGTGCCACCAGTGATTTAGGACAGAGGGGGGATACGCAGTATTTT.

This clonotype was counted many times. This chain connects TRBV27 to TRBJ1-2, with a possible D match to TRBD1 (5 bases). This CDR3 has 15 amino acids. V lost 5 bases and J lost 6, with 19 bases in between. CDR1 and CDR2 (germline): MNHEY, SMNVEV (reference sequence). DNA of the CDR3: TGTGCCAGCAGTCCCCAGGGCCCTGTGGGCGATGGCTACACCTTC. It yields the protein CASSPQGPVGDGYTF.